These 31 T cell receptor beta chains came from one sample sequenced in a study of cytomegalovirus exposure and HLA in healthy donors. Assay: immunoSEQ multiplex PCR; the TCRdb copy retains only in-frame clones and omits some. The sample lists about 79,000 clones, 93% occurring once. The sequencing sample was made of PBMCs. Source of these receptors: a woman between 25 and 40 years old in good health and CMV-seronegative.

The chain is built from TRBV5-8 and TRBJ2-2; possibly TRBD2 for D (6 bases). CDR1 is SGHTS, CDR2 YDEGEE, per germline. The CDR3 length is 16 residues. The V and J ends lost 0 bases and 0 bases respectively, with 9 bases between them. CDR3 in amino acids: CASSLGGITNTGELFF. CDR3 nucleotide sequence: TGTGCCAGCAGCTTGGGCGGGATAACGAACACCGGGGAGCTGTTTTTT.

The chain carries TRBV19 and TRBJ1-2, with 11 bases that match TRBD1. The germline V gene encodes CDR1 LNHDA and CDR2 SQIVND (reference sequence). The CDR3 loop spans 16 amino acids. The trim removed 5 bases at V and 3 bases at J, leaving 8 bases unmatched. CDR3 amino acids: CASSLGTGGSDYGYTF. The CDR3, as DNA: TGTGCCAGTAGTCTCGGGACAGGGGGGTCGGACTATGGCTACACCTTC.

The V gene is TRBV25-1, the J gene TRBJ1-2; perhaps TRBD1 as D (6 bases). The CDR3 is made up of 14 amino acids. Trimming removed 4 bases from V and 5 bases from J, with 14 bases in between. CDR1 and CDR2 from the germline V gene are MGHDK and SYGVNS. CDR3 sequence: CASSAYQRGYGYTF. The CDR3 DNA sequence: TGTGCCAGCAGTGCATACCAAAGGGGGTATGGCTACACCTTC.

The chain combines TRBV21-1 with TRBJ1-5; whether TRBD1, the table's D call, matches the DNA was not checked. TRBV21-1 is an annotated pseudogene. The CDR3 length is 16 residues. Here the CDR3 reads CAATETGDGSNQPQHF. The CDR3 coding sequence is TGTGCCGCAACGGAGACAGGGGACGGTAGCAATCAGCCCCAGCATTTT.

V gene TRBV30 combines with J gene TRBJ1-3; unclear D gene. The CDR3 spans 14 residues. Germline-derived CDR1 and CDR2 are GTSNPN and SVGIG (reference sequence). V was pared by 5 bases and J by 2 bases, with 13 bases between. CDR3: CAWAKSYPGNTIYF. In nucleotides, the CDR3 is TGTGCCTGGGCTAAGAGTTACCCTGGAAACACCATATATTTT. The variable domain in full, completed from reference TRBV30 and TRBJ1-3, reads SQTIHQWPATLVQPVGSPLSLECTVEGTSNPNLYWYRQAAGRGLQLLFYSVGIGQISSEVPQNLSASRPQDRQFILSSKKLLLSDSGFYLCAWAKSYPGNTIYFGEGSWLTVV.

V and J are TRBV18 and TRBJ2-4; 9 bases line up with TRBD1. CDR3 length: 15 amino acids. V trimming: 1 base; J trimming: 5 bases; junction bases outside the gene matches: 3. In germline, CDR1 is KGHSH, CDR2 LQKENI. The CDR3 reads CASSPRDRAQNIQYF. The CDR3 region has the DNA TGTGCCAGCTCACCACGGGACAGGGCCCAAAACATTCAGTACTTC. Looking up the rest from reference TRBV18 and TRBJ2-4 gives the full variable domain: NAGVMQNPRHLVRRRGQEARLRCSPMKGHSHVYWYRQLPEEGLKFMVYLQKENIIDESGMPKERFSAEFPKEGPSILRIQQVVRGDSAAYFCASSPRDRAQNIQYFGAGTRLSVL.

This chain links TRBV6-6 with TRBJ2-1; tentatively, D is TRBD2 (5 bases). The CDR3 spans 16 residues. Trimming stripped 4 bases from V and 0 bases from J, with 13 bases between. Germline loops: CDR1 MNHNY, CDR2 SVGAGI (reference sequence). The CDR3 DNA follows: TGTGCCAGCAGTTCGAAAGCGGTGTACTCCTACAATGAGCAGTTCTTC. It yields the protein CASSSKAVYSYNEQFF.

The CDR3 protein is CASSDQGYGNTIYF. CDR3 sequence (DNA): TGTGCCAGCAGTGACCAGGGATACGGAAACACCATATATTTT. The chain couples TRBV2 to TRBJ1-3; tentative D call: TRBD1 (5 bases). The germline gives CDR1 SNHLY, CDR2 FYNNEI. Trimming took off 3 bases at V and 4 bases at J, with 10 bases between the two ends. This CDR3 comprises 14 residues.

The rearrangement joins TRBV11-3 to TRBJ2-1, with TRBD2 identical over 13 bases. CDR1 and CDR2 (germline): SGHNT, YENEEA. With V trimmed by 2 bases and J by 3 bases, 7 bases remained unmatched. The CDR3 consists of 18 residues. For the CDR3, the DNA is TGTGCCAGCAGCTTACGACGGACTAGCGGGGGCCTCTACAATGAGCAGTTCTTC. It translates to CASSLRRTSGGLYNEQFF.

The rearrangement links TRBV7-8 to TRBJ1-5; 10 bases map to TRBD1. Germline V gene data show CDR1 as SGHVS and CDR2 as FQNEAQ. This CDR3 contains 16 residues. V dropped 5 bases and J dropped 5; count of bases not matched to a gene: 9. CDR3 sequence reads: CASSPDVGTGDQPQHF. The CDR3 nucleotides are TGTGCCAGCAGCCCCGATGTGGGGACAGGGGATCAGCCCCAGCATTTT.

The chain is built from TRBV25-1 and TRBJ2-2, with TRBD1 as a possible D gene (5 bases). V was pared by 3 bases and J by 5 bases, with 16 bases between. This CDR3 has 16 amino acids. Germline V lookup: CDR1 MGHDK, CDR2 SYGVNS. CDR3 nucleotides: TGTGCCAGCAGTGAGGTCCATACAGGCGTTACCGGGGAGCTGTTTTTT. It codes for CASSEVHTGVTGELFF.

The CDR3: CASSLAVAGVEEKLFF. The CDR3 DNA follows: TGTGCCAGCAGCTTAGCAGTCGCCGGAGTTGAAGAAAAACTGTTTTTT. The V and J genes are TRBV7-9 and TRBJ1-4; D uncertain. V lost 0 bases to trimming and J lost 8 bases, with 16 bases between them. The CDR3 consists of 16 residues. Germline CDR1 SEHNR, CDR2 FQNEAQ (reference sequence).

V usage is TRBV28 and J usage is TRBJ1-2, with D perhaps matching TRBD1 (6 bases). The CDR3 sequence is 19 residues long. The germline V gene has CDR1 MDHEN and CDR2 SYDVKM. With 1 base removed from V and 4 bases from J, the gap between germline ends came to 25 bases. The CDR3 sequence: CASSLFPPGSTLGGYGYTF. The CDR3, as DNA: TGTGCCAGCAGTTTATTCCCGCCGGGATCTACCCTAGGGGGCTATGGCTACACCTTC.

The chain couples TRBV7-9 to TRBJ2-5; a weak D match, TRBD1 (5 bases). The DNA end is a closer match to TRBJ2-7, so the J assignment may be wrong. The CDR3 spans 14 residues. Germline V gene data show CDR1 as SEHNR and CDR2 as FQNEAQ (reference sequence). The CDR3 sequence: CASSLEGLGYEQYF. In DNA form, the CDR3 reads TGTGCCAGCAGCTTAGAGGGGCTCGGCTACGAGCAGTACTTC.

The chain recombines TRBV5-1 with TRBJ1-2; D gene uncertain. The V and J ends lost 3 bases and 2 bases respectively, with 8 bases between them. Germline CDR1 SGHRS, CDR2 YFSETQ. CDR3 size: 13 residues. The CDR3 loop reads CASSSDLNYGYTF. Written as DNA, the CDR3 is TGCGCCAGCAGCTCGGACTTAAACTATGGCTACACCTTC. Supplemented by reference TRBV5-1 and TRBJ1-2, the full variable domain reads KAGVTQTPRYLIKTRGQQVTLSCSPISGHRSVSWYQQTPGQGLQFLFEYFSETQRNKGNFPGRFSGRQFSNSRSEMNVSTLELGDSALYLCASSSDLNYGYTFGSGTRLTVV.

The chain joins TRBV6-6 to TRBJ2-7, with TRBD2 as a possible D gene (6 bases). Trimming left V 5 bases short and J 5 bases short, with 19 bases between. The germline CDR1 and CDR2 sequences are MNHNY and SVGAGI (reference sequence). This CDR3 contains 15 residues. The CDR3 DNA sequence: TGTGCCAGCAGTACATTGGGAGGACCTGGGGACGAGCAGTACTTC. Translating it yields CASSTLGGPGDEQYF.

This chain uses TRBV7-8 with TRBJ2-5; 11 nucleotides align to TRBD2. In germline, CDR1 is SGHVS, CDR2 FQNEAQ. The CDR3 consists of 16 residues. The J segment lost 2 bases and the V segment lost 5 bases, leaving 7 bases of the junction unmatched. The CDR3 sequence is CASSPRLAGYQETQYF. The CDR3 DNA sequence: TGTGCCAGCAGCCCCCGACTAGCGGGATATCAAGAGACCCAGTACTTC.

The rearrangement uses TRBV19 and TRBJ1-1; 8 nucleotides match TRBD1. This CDR3 is 16 amino acids long. CDR1 is LNHDA and CDR2 is SQIVND in the germline V gene (reference sequence). Germline trimming cut 4 bases from V and 5 bases from J; bases unmatched to any gene: 12. CDR3 sequence reads: CASSTDRGGGWTEAFF. The CDR3 nucleotides are TGTGCCAGTAGTACCGACAGGGGAGGGGGTTGGACTGAAGCTTTCTTT.

This chain uses TRBV5-1 with TRBJ2-1; TRBD1 matches at 10 bases. The CDR3 totals 14 residues. The trim removed 4 bases at V and 5 bases at J, leaving 3 bases unmatched. Looked up from germline, CDR1 is SGHRS and CDR2 is YFSETQ. CDR3 nucleotide sequence: TGCGCCAGCAGCCTGGGACAGGGGAACAATGAGCAGTTCTTC. Its protein product is CASSLGQGNNEQFF.

This rearrangement joins TRBV11-1 to TRBJ1-1; D might be TRBD1 (5 bases). This CDR3 contains 16 residues. V lost 1 base to trimming and J lost 5 bases, with 17 bases between them. Germline V gene lookup returns CDR1 SGHAT and CDR2 FQDESV (reference sequence). The CDR3 sequence: CASSLVSGMGSTEAFF. The DNA for the CDR3 is TGTGCCAGCAGCTTAGTGTCAGGGATGGGATCAACTGAAGCTTTCTTT.

This sequence joins TRBV20-1 and TRBJ1-2; D is unclear. The V gene's germline CDR1 is DFQATT and CDR2 SNEGSKA (reference sequence). The CDR3 runs to 11 residues. The ends were cut back, 7 bases at V and 6 bases at J, with 12 bases in the middle. Written as DNA, the CDR3 is TGCAGTGTCCCGGTCCCTCATGGCTACACCTTC. Amino acid sequence: CSVPVPHGYTF.

V is TRBV7-3 and J is TRBJ2-7; D remains unclear. Trimming pared 0 bases from V and 0 bases from J, leaving 6 bases between. The length of the CDR3 is 14 residues. Germline V gene sequence: CDR1 SGHTA, CDR2 FQGTGA. The CDR3 spells CASSLTPGSYEQYF. In DNA, the CDR3 is TGTGCCAGCAGCTTAACACCAGGCTCCTACGAGCAGTACTTC.

The chain couples TRBV11-2 to TRBJ2-7, with D maybe TRBD1 (5 bases). The CDR3 consists of 17 residues. Germline CDR1 and CDR2: SGHAT and FQNNGV. Trimming removed 0 bases from V and 3 bases from J, with 18 bases in between. Here the CDR3 DNA reads TGTGCCAGCAGCTTAGAGCGGTACGGCAGGGAAGACTACGAGCAGTACTTC. This codes for CASSLERYGREDYEQYF.

V and J are TRBV10-2 and TRBJ2-2; 9 bases match TRBD1. The CDR3 is 15 amino acids. V trimming: 6 bases; J trimming: 3 bases; junction bases outside the gene matches: 5. Germline V gene data show CDR1 as WSHSY and CDR2 as SAAADI. The CDR3 bases are TGCGCCAGCAGGACGGGACAGGGTGACACCGGGGAGCTGTTTTTT. Amino acids: CASRTGQGDTGELFF.

The chain links TRBV5-8 to TRBJ2-5, with a tentative D call TRBD1 (6 bases). Germline-derived CDR1 and CDR2 are SGHTS and YDEGEE. The CDR3 is 14 amino acids. V lost 4 bases, J lost 1 base, and 11 bases lay in between. The CDR3 DNA is TGTGCCAGCAGCCCAGGGGAAGTCCAAGAGACCCAGTACTTC. Its protein is CASSPGEVQETQYF.

The gene calls are TRBV6-5 and TRBJ1-6, with D possibly TRBD1 on 6 matching bases. This CDR3 has 15 amino acids. The V gene lost 8 bases and the J gene lost 2 bases, with 13 bases spanning the gap. CDR1 MNHEY and CDR2 SVGAGI come from the germline V gene. The CDR3 coding sequence is TGTGCCAGCGAAAAAGGGGGAACCTATAATTCACCCCTCCACTTT. Protein product: CASEKGGTYNSPLHF.

This chain joins TRBV5-1 and TRBJ2-7; possibly TRBD1 for D (5 bases). There are 14 residues in the CDR3. The V end lost 0 bases, the J end lost 3 bases, and 10 bases lay between the germline ends. Germline lookup yields CDR1 SGHRS and CDR2 YFSETQ. CDR3 amino acids: CASSLGGQVYEQYF. DNA for the CDR3: TGCGCCAGCAGCTTGGGAGGACAAGTCTACGAGCAGTACTTC.

This clone has only one observation. The DNA of the CDR3 is TGTGCCAGCAGCTTGGTCGCAGGCGGGCAGGGGAGATTTCAGCCCCAGCATTTT. It codes for CASSLVAGGQGRFQPQHF. This sequence joins TRBV5-5 and TRBJ1-5, with D possibly matching TRBD1 (6 bases). The CDR3 covers 18 residues. The germline V gene has CDR1 SGHKS and CDR2 YYEKEE (reference sequence). V was clipped by 0 bases and J by 6 bases, with 22 bases between them.

This clone occurred once. The gene calls are TRBV4-3 and TRBJ2-7, with TRBD1 matching over 8 bases. Germline values: CDR1 LGHNA, CDR2 YSLEER. V lost 0 bases and J lost 2; bases outside the gene matches: 9. The CDR3 extends over 17 amino acids. CDR3 coding DNA: TGCGCCAGCAGCCAAGATTCCCCCGGGACAGGCGCCTACGAGCAGTACTTC. Its translation: CASSQDSPGTGAYEQYF.

This sequence joins TRBV21-1 and TRBJ2-1; the table's D call of TRBD1 was not tested on the DNA. TRBV21-1 is a documented pseudogene. The CDR3 runs 15 residues. The CDR3 DNA follows: TGTGCCAGCAGCAGCCGGGACAGCCAGTACAATGAGCAGTTCTTC. This gives the protein CASSSRDSQYNEQFF.

Only one count was recorded for this clone. This chain uses TRBV19 with TRBJ2-1; D is perhaps TRBD1 (7 bases). The germline V gene has CDR1 LNHDA and CDR2 SQIVND (reference sequence). This CDR3 region has 14 residues. With 5 bases removed from V and 13 bases from J, the gap between germline ends came to 21 bases. Here the CDR3 reads CASSDRVQGGSQFF. The CDR3 coding sequence is TGTGCCAGTAGTGACAGGGTCCAGGGGGGATCTCAGTTCTTC.